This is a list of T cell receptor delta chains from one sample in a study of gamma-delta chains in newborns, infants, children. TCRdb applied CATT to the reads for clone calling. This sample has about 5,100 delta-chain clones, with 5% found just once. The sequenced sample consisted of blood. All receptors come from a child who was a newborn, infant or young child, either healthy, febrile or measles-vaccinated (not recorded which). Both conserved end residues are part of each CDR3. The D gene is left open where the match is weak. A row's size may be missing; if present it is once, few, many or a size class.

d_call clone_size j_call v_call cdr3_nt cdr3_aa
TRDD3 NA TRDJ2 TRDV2 TGTGCCTGTGGCCCCGTACTGGGGGATACGGGCTTGACAGCACAACTCTTCTTT CACGPVLGDTGLTAQLFF
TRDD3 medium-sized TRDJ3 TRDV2 TGTGCCTGTGACACCGTACTGGGGACCAGCTCCTGGGACACCCGACAGATGTTTTTC CACDTVLGTSSWDTRQMFF
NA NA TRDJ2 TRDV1 TGTGCTCTTGGGGACTTCGGGGTGGGGCAAGCACAACTCTTCTTT CALGDFGVGQAQLFF
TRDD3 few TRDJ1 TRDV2 TGTGCCTGTGACACCGTTTATGGGGGATACGCGTACACCGATAAACTCATCTTT CACDTVYGGYAYTDKLIF
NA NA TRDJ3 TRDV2 TGTGCCTGTGACAGGGGACACTCCTGGGACACCCGACAGATGTTTTTC CACDRGHSWDTRQMFF
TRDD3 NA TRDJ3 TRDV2 TGTGCCTGTGACACCGTACTGGGGGATACGCATAGCGCCTGGGACACCCGACAGATGTTTTTC CACDTVLGDTHSAWDTRQMFF
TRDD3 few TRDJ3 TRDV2 TGTGCCTGTGACACAAGGTTTCTGGGGGCCTCCTGGGACACCCGACAGATGTTTTTC CACDTRFLGASWDTRQMFF
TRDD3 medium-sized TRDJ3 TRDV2 TGTGCCTGTGACGCTGGGGGATACCGGTCCTGGGACACCCGACAGATGTTTTTC CACDAGGYRSWDTRQMFF
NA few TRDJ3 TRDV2 TGTGCCTGTGACACCGCTGGGGCCTGGGACACCCGACAGATGTTTTTC CACDTAGAWDTRQMFF
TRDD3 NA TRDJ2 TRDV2 TGTGCCTGTGACACTGGGGGATACTCGGCACAACTCTTCTTT CACDTGGYSAQLFF
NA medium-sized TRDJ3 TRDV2 TGTGCCTGTGACACCGCCGGGAGCTCCTGGGACACCCGACAGATGTTTTTC CACDTAGSSWDTRQMFF
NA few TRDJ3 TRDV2 TGTGCCTGTGACACCGCAGGATATAGGCCCTCCTGGGACACCCGACAGATGTTTTTC CACDTAGYRPSWDTRQMFF
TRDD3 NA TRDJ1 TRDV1 TGTGCTCTTGGGGAAAAAGGTGAGAATCCACCGTACTGGGGGATCGGTACCGATAAACTCATCTTT CALGEKGENPPYWGIGTDKLIF
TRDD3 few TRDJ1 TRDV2 TGTGCCTGTGACACGGCGGAGGGGATACGCTTCACCGATAAACTCATCTTT CACDTAEGIRFTDKLIF
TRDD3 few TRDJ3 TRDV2 TGTGCCCGTGACACCGTGACTGGGGGATACGTCAGCTCCTGGGACACCCGACAGATGTTTTTC CARDTVTGGYVSSWDTRQMFF
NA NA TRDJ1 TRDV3 TGTGCCTTTACCTCTCCGAGGGGATTCGGTGATAAACTCATCTTT CAFTSPRGFGDKLIF
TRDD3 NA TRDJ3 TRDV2 TGTGCCTGTGGCACGGGGGATACCGTCTCCTGGGACACCCGACGGATGTTTTTC CACGTGDTVSWDTRRMFF
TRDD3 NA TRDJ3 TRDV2 TGTGCCTGTGACACCGTACTGGGGGAAAATAGCTCCTGGGACACCCGACAGATGTTTTTC CACDTVLGENSSWDTRQMFF
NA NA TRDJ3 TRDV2 TGTGCCTGTGACACCTACCGTGGGATTAGCTCCTGGGACACCCGACAGATGTTTTTC CACDTYRGISSWDTRQMFF
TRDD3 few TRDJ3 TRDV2 TGTGCCTGTGACACCTGGGGATACGCCAGCTCCTGGGACACCCGACAGATGTTTTTC CACDTWGYASSWDTRQMFF
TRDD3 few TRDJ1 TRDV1 TGTGCTCTTGGGGAACTTGGGATGGGGGACCCGTACACCGATAAGCTCATCTTT CALGELGMGDPYTDKLIF
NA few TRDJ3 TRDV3 TGTGCCTTTCGGGGACGAGTATGGTCCTGGGACACCCGACAGATGTTTTTC CAFRGRVWSWDTRQMFF
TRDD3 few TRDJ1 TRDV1 TGTGCTCTTGGGAAAGGGTCCTACGACTGGGGGGACACCGATAAACTCATCTTT CALGKGSYDWGDTDKLIF
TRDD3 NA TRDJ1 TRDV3 TGTGCCTCCCCCACAGAAGGGGGGATACGCTTGTACACCGATAAACTCATCTTT CASPTEGGIRLYTDKLIF
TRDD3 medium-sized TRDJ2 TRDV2 TGTGCCTGTGACCGCTTACTGGGGGATACAGCACAACTCTTCTTT CACDRLLGDTAQLFF
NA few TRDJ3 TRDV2 TGTGCCTGTGACACCGCTGGGTCCTGGGACACCCGACAGATGTTTTTC CACDTAGSWDTRQMFF
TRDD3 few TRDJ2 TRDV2 TGTGCCTGTGACCCTCTACTGGGGGATAGCGATTTGACAGCACAACTCTTCTTT CACDPLLGDSDLTAQLFF
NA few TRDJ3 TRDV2 TGTGCCTGTGACACCGTGGGGATTAGCTCCTGGGACACCCGACAGATGTTTTTC CACDTVGISSWDTRQMFF
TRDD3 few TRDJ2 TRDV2 TGTGCCTGTGACCCCGTTACCTCTTCGACTGGGGGATACAGGTGGACAGCACAACTCTTCTTT CACDPVTSSTGGYRWTAQLFF
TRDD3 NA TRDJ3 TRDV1 TGTGCTCTTGGGAAAAGGGCTGGGGGCGTCTCCTGGGACACCCGACAGATGTTTTTC CALGKRAGGVSWDTRQMFF
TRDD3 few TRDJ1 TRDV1 TGTGCTCTTGGGATCTTCTTCCTGCCTGGGGGATCGAAGTACACCGATAAACTCATCTTT CALGIFFLPGGSKYTDKLIF
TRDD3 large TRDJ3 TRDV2 TGTGCCTGTGACCAGACTGGGGGATCCAGCTCCTGGGACACCCGACAGATGTTTTTC CACDQTGGSSSWDTRQMFF
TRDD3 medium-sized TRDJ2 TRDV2 TGTGCCTGTGACTCAGTACTGGGGGATACAGCACAACTCTTCTTT CACDSVLGDTAQLFF
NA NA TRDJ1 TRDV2 TGTGCCTGTGGCAGTGGATACACCGATAAACTCATCTTT CACGSGYTDKLIF
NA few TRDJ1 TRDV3 TGTGCCTTCCTCCCTATTCCCCACACCGATAAACTCATCTTT CAFLPIPHTDKLIF
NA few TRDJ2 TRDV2 TGTGCCTGTGACACCTGGGATGTGACAGCACAACTCTTCTTT CACDTWDVTAQLFF
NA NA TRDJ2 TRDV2 TGTGCCTGTGACACCGTTGGGGGGGTACGCGTTGGGATGACAGCACAACTCTTCTTT CACDTVGGVRVGMTAQLFF
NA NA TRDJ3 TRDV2 TGTGCCTGTGACAGTTTTCAAAGTCCCTGGGACACCCGGCAGATGTTTTTC CACDSFQSPWDTRQMFF
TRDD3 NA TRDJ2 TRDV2 TGTGCCTGTGACAACGTACTGGGGGATACAGCACAACTCTTCTTT CACDNVLGDTAQLFF
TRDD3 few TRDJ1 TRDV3 TGTGCCTTTGCATCCCTCTACTGGGGGATACGCACCGATAAACTCATCTTT CAFASLYWGIRTDKLIF
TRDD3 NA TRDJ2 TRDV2 TGTGCCTGTGACTCTCTTACTGGGGGACGGACAGCACAACTCTTCTTT CACDSLTGGRTAQLFF
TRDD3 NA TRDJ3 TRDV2 TGTGCCTGTGATGGGGGATACGCGTTCCCCTGGGACACCCGACAGATGTTTTTC CACDGGYAFPWDTRQMFF
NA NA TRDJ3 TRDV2 TGTGCCTGTGACACCGTCGAGAAAGGGGCTACCTGGGGCACCCGACAGATGTTTTTC CACDTVEKGATWGTRQMFF
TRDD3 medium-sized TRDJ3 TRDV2 TGTGCCTGTGACACCGTCCTGGGGGAGAGCTCCTGGGACACCCGACAGATGTTTTTC CACDTVLGESSWDTRQMFF
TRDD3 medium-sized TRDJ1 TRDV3 TGTGCCTTCGTTTCCAAGGGATACGCAACCGATAAACTCATCTTT CAFVSKGYATDKLIF
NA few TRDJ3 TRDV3 TGTGCCGCAGGGCCCTACGTACCATTCTCCTGGGACACCCGACAGATGTTTTTC CAAGPYVPFSWDTRQMFF
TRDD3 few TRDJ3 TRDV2 TGTGCCTGTGACCTCACTACTGGGGGAGTAAGCTCCTGGGACACCCGACAGACGTTTTTC CACDLTTGGVSSWDTRQTFF
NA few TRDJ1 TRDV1 TGTGCTCTTGGGGTGGGGCCTCAGGGGTTCACCGATAAACTCATCTTT CALGVGPQGFTDKLIF
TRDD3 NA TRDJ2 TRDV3 TGTGCCAACCTGGGGGATACGCGTTTGACAGCACAACTCTTCTTT CANLGDTRLTAQLFF
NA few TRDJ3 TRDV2 TGTGCCTGTGACACTTTACTAAGCTCCTGGGACACCCGACAGATGTTTTTC CACDTLLSSWDTRQMFF
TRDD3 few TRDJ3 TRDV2 TGTGCCTGTGACCCCCCTACTGGGGGATACGACTGGGACACCCGACAGATGTTTTTC CACDPPTGGYDWDTRQMFF
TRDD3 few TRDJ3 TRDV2 TGTGCCTGTGACACCGTCGGGGGGGATACTGACACCCGACAGATGTTTTTC CACDTVGGDTDTRQMFF
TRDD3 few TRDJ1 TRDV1 TGTGCTCTTGGGGAAACTACCCGTACCGTCTGGGGGATACTGTCCGATAAACTCATCTTT CALGETTRTVWGILSDKLIF